The 25 T cell receptor beta chains listed next were all sequenced from one sample in a study of shared clonotypes between healthy human individuals. TCRdb's copy holds only in-frame clones and misses some; the assay was immunoSEQ multiplex PCR. This sample has 2 million to 2.5 million clones, with 95% found just once. The sequenced sample was naive CD4+ T cells sorted from blood. This sample's subset: CD45RA+ positively selected. These receptors came from a man between 18 and 35 years old in good health.

J is TRBJ2-2 and V is TRBV5-6, with 11 bases matching TRBD2. The CDR3 is 16 amino acids. CDR1 SGHDT and CDR2 YYEEEE come from the germline V gene. V trimming: 4 bases; J trimming: 4 bases; junction bases outside the gene matches: 6. CDR3: CASSPLAGGVTGELFF. Here the CDR3 DNA reads TGTGCCAGCAGCCCTCTAGCGGGGGGCGTCACCGGGGAGCTGTTTTTT. The full variable domain, in which reference TRBV5-6 and TRBJ2-2 provide the parts outside the CDR3, is DAGVTQSPTHLIKTRGQQVTLRCSPKSGHDTVSWYQQALGQGPQFIFQYYEEEERQRGNFPDRFSGHQFPNYSSELNVNALLLGDSALYLCASSPLAGGVTGELFFGEGSRLTVL.

The gene calls are TRBV10-3 and TRBJ2-1; TRBD2 matches at 10 bases. The CDR3 totals 13 residues. Germline loops: CDR1 ENHRY, CDR2 SYGVKD. The V and J ends lost 10 bases and 5 bases, in that order; junction bases with no gene match: 5. CDR3 in DNA: TGTGCCACCCGGCTAGCGGGAGACAATGAGCAGTTCTTC. Protein sequence: CATRLAGDNEQFF.

Worth noting for this clone: The sample carries other DNA sequences with the same CDR3. This chain uses TRBV30 with TRBJ1-1, with D tentatively TRBD1 (6 bases). The germline V gene has CDR1 GTSNPN and CDR2 SVGIG (reference sequence). Between the trimmed V and J ends, which lost 3 bases and 2 bases, there was a span of 10 bases. The CDR3 is 13 amino acids. CDR3 sequence (DNA): TGTGCCTGGAGCAGGGGTTTAAACACTGAAGCTTTCTTT. It yields the protein CAWSRGLNTEAFF.

This rearrangement joins TRBV27 to TRBJ1-1, with D unresolved. CDR1 is MNHEY and CDR2 is SMNVEV in the germline V gene (reference sequence). The CDR3 is 15 residues long. Trimming cost V 6 bases and J 0 bases, with 14 bases left between them. The CDR3 here is CASRQPGNMNTEAFF. The CDR3 region has the DNA TGTGCCAGCAGACAACCGGGGAATATGAACACTGAAGCTTTCTTT.

This clone occurred once. The sample holds other DNA sequences that translate to the same CDR3. The chain is built from TRBV5-1 and TRBJ2-7; 9 nucleotides match TRBD1. V shed 1 base, J shed 1 base, and the junction held 3 bases outside the gene matches. Germline V CDR1 and CDR2: SGHRS, YFSETQ. There are 15 residues in the CDR3. Here the CDR3 reads CASSLFGTGSYEQYF. The CDR3 nucleotides read TGCGCCAGCAGCTTGTTCGGGACAGGGTCCTACGAGCAGTACTTC. The variable domain in full, with the rest retrieved from reference TRBV5-1 and TRBJ2-7, is KAGVTQTPRYLIKTRGQQVTLSCSPISGHRSVSWYQQTPGQGLQFLFEYFSETQRNKGNFPGRFSGRQFSNSRSEMNVSTLELGDSALYLCASSLFGTGSYEQYFGPGTRLTVT.

The chain employs TRBV5-6 and TRBJ2-2; 8 positions agree with TRBD1. The CDR3 is 16 amino acids. The V and J ends lost 4 bases and 1 base, in that order; junction bases with no gene match: 6. CDR1 is SGHDT, CDR2 YYEEEE, per germline. The CDR3 here is CASSRPGTGNTGELFF. The CDR3 DNA reads TGTGCCAGCAGCCGCCCCGGGACAGGGAACACCGGGGAGCTGTTTTTT.

The V and J genes are TRBV7-9 and TRBJ2-1, with 7 positions matching TRBD2. The V and J ends lost 1 base and 9 bases, in that order; junction bases with no gene match: 6. There are 14 residues in the CDR3. The germline gives CDR1 SEHNR, CDR2 FQNEAQ (reference sequence). The chain's CDR3 is CASSLDLAGGEQFF. For the CDR3, the DNA is TGTGCCAGCAGCTTAGACTTAGCGGGTGGTGAGCAGTTCTTC.

The rearrangement uses TRBV18 and TRBJ2-7; D gene uncertain. With 0 bases removed from V and 7 bases from J, the gap between germline ends came to 16 bases. This CDR3 has 15 residues. Germline assignment: CDR1 KGHSH and CDR2 LQKENI. Here the CDR3 reads CASSPPMRTDREQYF. In DNA form, the CDR3 reads TGTGCCAGCTCACCACCGATGAGAACCGACCGGGAGCAGTACTTC.

This chain uses TRBV4-1 with TRBJ2-3, with 7 bases lining up with TRBD2. The length of the CDR3 is 19 residues. The germline CDR1 and CDR2 sequences are MGHRA and YSYEKL. V shed 0 bases and J 1 base; nucleotides not matched to a gene: 13. As DNA, the CDR3 is TGCGCCAGCAGCCAAGACCCCGGCGGGCTAGCGGACCGCACAGATACGCAGTATTTT. Its translation is CASSQDPGGLADRTDTQYF.

The chain uses TRBV28 and TRBJ2-7; 10 positions agree with TRBD1. Per the germline V gene, CDR1 is MDHEN and CDR2 is SYDVKM. Trimming removed 5 bases from V and 6 bases from J; junction bases left unmatched: 10. The CDR3 consists of 15 residues. In nucleotides, the CDR3 is TGTGCCAGCAGTCCTCCGGGACAGGGGAGAGCCGAGCAGTACTTC. Translating it yields CASSPPGQGRAEQYF.

V usage is TRBV7-2 and J usage is TRBJ2-1; D unclear. This CDR3 has 13 amino acids. CDR1 SGHTA and CDR2 FQGNSA come from the germline V gene. V was trimmed by 2 bases and J by 14 bases, leaving 16 bases between them. The CDR3 region is CASSLSSTREKFF. In DNA, the CDR3 is TGTGCCAGCAGCTTATCTTCCACGCGAGAGAAGTTCTTC.

A note on this clone: A junction boundary mismatches the germline segment, possibly from a read error. The V gene is TRBV28, the J gene TRBJ2-7; 8 positions match TRBD2. The CDR3 contains 14 residues. The germline CDR1 and CDR2 sequences are MDHEN and SYDVKM. CDR3 nucleotides: TGTGCCAGCTCTCCGGGGGGGAAAGGATACGAGCAGTACTTT. The encoded protein is CASSPGGKGYEQYF.

The chain joins TRBV6-1 to TRBJ1-2; TRBD1 matches 8 bases. CDR3 length: 15 amino acids. The J segment lost 4 bases and the V segment lost 7 bases, leaving 11 bases of the junction unmatched. Germline values: CDR1 MNHNS, CDR2 SASEGT. CDR3 nucleotide sequence: TGTGCCAGCACTGAGGGTACAGGGGGACGCTATGGCTACACCTTC. It encodes CASTEGTGGRYGYTF.

The chain uses TRBV10-3 and TRBJ2-7, with 10 nucleotides matching TRBD2. Germline loops: CDR1 ENHRY, CDR2 SYGVKD. With 8 bases clipped from V and 2 bases from J, the junction kept 3 bases outside the gene matches. CDR3 length equals 13 residues. CDR3: CAIGGTSAYEQYF. The DNA of the CDR3 is TGTGCCATCGGAGGGACTAGCGCCTACGAGCAGTACTTC.

The genes are TRBV28 and TRBJ1-4; maybe TRBD1 (6 bases). Looked up from germline, CDR1 is MDHEN and CDR2 is SYDVKM. Trimming took 3 bases from V and 6 from J, leaving 11 bases between them. The CDR3 totals 14 residues. CDR3 nucleotide sequence: TGTGCCAGCAGTTTCAGGGGACGGGATGAAAAACTGTTTTTT. The encoded protein is CASSFRGRDEKLFF.

V usage is TRBV19 and J usage is TRBJ2-3; D perhaps matches TRBD1 (5 bases). CDR1 and CDR2 from the germline V gene are LNHDA and SQIVND (reference sequence). The V end was cut by 4 bases, the J end by 4 bases, with 12 bases between. The CDR3 is 14 amino acids. In DNA, the CDR3 is TGTGCCAGTAGTAGCCAGGGAAACGCAGATACGCAGTATTTT. Amino acids: CASSSQGNADTQYF.

This chain joins TRBV5-1 and TRBJ1-4, with 7 bases aligning to TRBD1. The germline V gene has CDR1 SGHRS and CDR2 YFSETQ. CDR3 length: 14 amino acids. Unmatched junction bases numbered 4, after V lost 4 bases and J lost 4 bases. The CDR3 here is CASSTGQVNEKLFF. The CDR3 DNA sequence: TGCGCCAGCAGCACCGGACAGGTTAATGAAAAACTGTTTTTT.

V gene TRBV7-2 combines with J gene TRBJ1-5, with 8 positions matching TRBD1. The CDR3 extends over 16 amino acids. V gave up 2 bases and J gave up 6 bases; unmatched junction bases: 9. Germline V gene lookup returns CDR1 SGHTA and CDR2 FQGNSA. This chain's CDR3 is CASSLQGQVKGQPQHF. The DNA for the CDR3 is TGTGCCAGCAGCTTACAGGGACAGGTGAAGGGTCAGCCCCAGCATTTT.

J is TRBJ1-4 and V is TRBV7-8; 10 bases agree with TRBD1. The CDR3 runs to 18 residues. V shed 1 base and J 13 bases; nucleotides not matched to a gene: 18. Germline lookup yields CDR1 SGHVS and CDR2 FQNEAQ. Written as DNA, the CDR3 is TGTGCCAGCAGCTTAGGATTGGGGGTGGGACAGGGGTGGAAGGGACTGTTTTTT. Protein sequence: CASSLGLGVGQGWKGLFF.

This clone showed up just once. The chain has TRBV23-1 and TRBJ1-1; no firm D call. TRBV23-1 is identified as an open reading frame with a role that is uncertain. The CDR3 sequence is 12 residues long. Trimming left V 6 bases short and J 0 bases short, with 5 bases between. The CDR3 DNA reads as TGCGCCAGCAGCCTCTTGAACACTGAAGCTTTCTTT. Translating gives CASSLLNTEAFF.

V is TRBV21-1 and J is TRBJ1-2. TRBV21-1 is classified as a pseudogene. CDR3 size: 12 residues. In nucleotides, the CDR3 is TGTGCCAGCAATGTATCTTTGAATGGCTACACCTTC. Translating gives CASNVSLNGYTF.

Notes on this clone: The identical CDR3 is also encoded by other nucleotide sequences in the sample. This chain links TRBV10-3 with TRBJ2-7; tentative D call: TRBD2 (5 bases). Germline-derived CDR1 and CDR2 are ENHRY and SYGVKD. This CDR3 region has 12 residues. The V gene lost 6 bases and the J gene lost 2 bases, with 8 bases spanning the gap. For the CDR3, the DNA is TGTGCCATCAGGGACGGGACCTACGAGCAGTACTTC. Translated: CAIRDGTYEQYF.

V gene TRBV5-6 combines with J gene TRBJ2-1; weak D call: TRBD1 (5 bases). The CDR3 has 13 amino acids. From germline, CDR1 is SGHDT and CDR2 YYEEEE. Trimming took 3 bases from V and 5 from J, leaving 9 bases between them. The CDR3 DNA reads TGTGCCAGCAGCTCCGACAGTGACAATGAGCAGTTCTTC. It is translated as CASSSDSDNEQFF.

Note on this clone: Other DNA variants within this sample encode the same CDR3. J is TRBJ1-3 and V is TRBV4-2, with TRBD1 as a possible D gene (5 bases). The V end lost 0 bases, the J end lost 2 bases, and 5 bases lay between the germline ends. The length of the CDR3 is 14 residues. Germline V gene data show CDR1 as LGHNA and CDR2 as YNFKEQ. The CDR3 loop reads CASSQEGAGNTIYF. The CDR3 coding sequence is TGTGCCAGCAGCCAAGAAGGGGCTGGAAACACCATATATTTT.

The chain links TRBV7-3 to TRBJ1-1, with D hard to call. The CDR3 covers 13 residues. Germline V gene data show CDR1 as SGHTA and CDR2 as FQGTGA. Trimming left V 1 base short and J 4 bases short, with 7 bases between. In DNA, the CDR3 is TGTGCCAGCAGCTTAATGGGGAGCACTGAAGCTTTCTTT. Amino acids: CASSLMGSTEAFF.